These 24 T cell receptor beta chains came from one sample sequenced in a study of shared clonotypes between healthy human individuals (dated by TCRdb to 2018 to 2021). The library was made by the immunoSEQ multiplex PCR assay. Not all clones reach the TCRdb copy of this immuneACCESS table, which keeps in-frame sequences only. Checked studies attribute under half of the gap to unresolved V genes and leave the rest unexplained. The sample yields roughly 410,000 clones; about 96% were counted once. The top ten clonotypes cover around 0.32% of the sample. Material: memory CD8+ T cells sorted from blood. This sample's cell subset or site label indicates: CD45RO+ cells pooled with CCR7-negative TemRA cells. These receptors were taken from a young man in good health.

The chain combines TRBV28 with TRBJ2-7; TRBD1 agrees at 7 bases. With V trimmed by 8 bases and J by 3 bases, 13 bases remained unmatched. CDR1 is MDHEN, CDR2 SYDVKM, per germline. The CDR3 sequence is 15 residues long. CDR3 bases: TGTGCCAGCGAGTCGGGACAGAGCGCCCGCTACGAGCAGTACTTC. Its protein product is CASESGQSARYEQYF.

The V and J genes are TRBV7-2 and TRBJ2-7, with D possibly matching TRBD1 (6 bases). Between the trimmed V and J ends, which lost 5 bases and 3 bases, there was a span of 11 bases. Looked up from germline, CDR1 is SGHTA and CDR2 is FQGNSA. The CDR3 runs 13 residues. As DNA, the CDR3 is TGTGCCAGCAGCCAGCGGACAGACTACGAGCAGTACTTC. This sequence encodes CASSQRTDYEQYF.

The rearrangement uses TRBV19 and TRBJ2-1; D remains ambiguous. This CDR3 is built from 16 residues. Germline V gene data show CDR1 as LNHDA and CDR2 as SQIVND (reference sequence). V was shortened by 4 bases and J by 3 bases, with 16 bases between the two germline ends. The CDR3 is CASSTLLAADYNEQFF. For the CDR3, the DNA is TGTGCCAGTAGTACCCTCCTGGCAGCCGACTACAATGAGCAGTTCTTC.

The rearrangement links TRBV19 to TRBJ1-5, with TRBD1 matching over 7 bases. The CDR3 is made up of 14 amino acids. Trimming removed 4 bases from V and 14 bases from J; junction bases left unmatched: 14. Per the germline V gene, CDR1 is LNHDA and CDR2 is SQIVND (reference sequence). The CDR3 spells CASSSRDRFASEHF. The CDR3 DNA reads TGTGCCAGTAGTAGCCGGGACAGATTTGCTTCCGAGCATTTT.

This chain joins TRBV14 and TRBJ2-5; no definite D call. CDR1 SGHDN and CDR2 FVKESK come from the germline V gene. Trimming removed 2 bases from V and 5 bases from J, with 12 bases in between. This CDR3 has 14 amino acids. Here the CDR3 reads CASSQLALGETQYF. The CDR3 nucleotides read TGTGCCAGCAGCCAACTTGCGCTTGGGGAGACCCAGTACTTC.

This chain links TRBV7-2 with TRBJ2-1, with 8 bases fitting TRBD2. Looked up from germline, CDR1 is SGHTA and CDR2 is FQGNSA. The CDR3 consists of 15 residues. V lost 3 bases to trimming and J lost 3 bases; unmatched junction nucleotides: 4. The CDR3: CASSFFTSGYNEQFF. CDR3 DNA: TGTGCCAGCAGCTTTTTCACTAGCGGCTACAATGAGCAGTTCTTC.

The chain carries TRBV12-5 and TRBJ2-1; D is perhaps TRBD2 (6 bases). The CDR3 length is 12 residues. The V gene lost 4 bases and the J gene lost 8 bases, with 9 bases spanning the gap. CDR1 and CDR2 (germline): LGHNT, FRNRAP. The CDR3 nucleotides read TGTGCTAGTGGTTCCTTAGCGGATGAGCAGTTCTTC. Residues: CASGSLADEQFF. Full variable domain (rest looked up from reference TRBV12-5 and TRBJ2-1): DARVTQTPRHKVTEMGQEVTMRCQPILGHNTVFWYRQTMMQGLELLAYFRNRAPLDDSGMPKDRFSAEMPDATLATLKIQPSEPRDSAVYFCASGSLADEQFFGPGTRLTVL.

This clone was seen a handful of times. J is TRBJ1-1 and V is TRBV13; tentative D call: TRBD1 (6 bases). This CDR3 comprises 14 residues. V lost 0 bases and J 3 bases, leaving 8 bases between the germline ends. Germline V gene data show CDR1 as PRHDT and CDR2 as FYEKMQ (reference sequence). Here the CDR3 DNA reads TGTGCCAGCAGCTTAGGACAGGGCCACACTGAAGCTTTCTTT. This sequence encodes CASSLGQGHTEAFF. The full variable domain, rest sourced from reference TRBV13 and TRBJ1-1, is AAGVIQSPRHLIKEKRETATLKCYPIPRHDTVYWYQQGPGQDPQFLISFYEKMQSDKGSIPDRFSAQQFSDYHSELNMSSLELGDSALYFCASSLGQGHTEAFFGQGTRLTVV.

V gene TRBV7-9 combines with J gene TRBJ2-7; 10 nucleotides align to TRBD2. The junction had 3 bases not matched to a gene; V was cut back by 4 bases and J by 6 bases. From germline, CDR1 is SEHNR and CDR2 FQNEAQ (reference sequence). The CDR3 sequence is 13 residues long. CDR3 bases: TGTGCCAGCAGCTCTAGCGGGAGCGGCGAGCAGTACTTC. Translation: CASSSSGSGEQYF. Drawing the rest from reference TRBV7-9 and TRBJ2-7, the complete variable domain is DTGVSQNPRHKITKRGQNVTFRCDPISEHNRLYWYRQTLGQGPEFLTYFQNEAQLEKSRLLSDRFSAERPKGSFSTLEIQRTEQGDSAMYLCASSSSGSGEQYFGPGTRLTVT.

The chain has TRBV5-8 and TRBJ1-2; D gene uncertain. This CDR3 is built from 12 residues. CDR1 is SGHTS, CDR2 YDEGEE, per germline. Trimming shortened V by 0 bases and J by 7 bases, and 7 bases separated the two germline ends. The CDR3 DNA follows: TGTGCCAGCAGCTTGGGCTGGGGTGGCTACACCTTC. It translates to CASSLGWGGYTF.

This clone was observed once. The chain is built from TRBV19 and TRBJ2-1; 9 nucleotides agree with TRBD1. This CDR3 contains 16 residues. With V trimmed by 6 bases and J by 5 bases, 11 bases remained unmatched. Germline V gene sequence: CDR1 LNHDA, CDR2 SQIVND (reference sequence). CDR3 DNA sequence: TGTGCCAGTAGCCGACGCCGGGACAGGGACCACAATGAGCAGTTCTTC. Translation gives CASSRRRDRDHNEQFF. Full variable domain (remainder filled in from reference TRBV19 and TRBJ2-1): DGGITQSPKYLFRKEGQNVTLSCEQNLNHDAMYWYRQDPGQGLRLIYYSQIVNDFQKGDIAEGYSVSREKKESFPLTVTSAQKNPTAFYLCASSRRRDRDHNEQFFGPGTRLTVL.

This chain links TRBV7-3 with TRBJ2-1, with D perhaps matching TRBD1 (6 bases). CDR1 is SGHTA and CDR2 is FQGTGA in the germline V gene. CDR3 size: 16 residues. V was shortened by 2 bases and J by 3 bases, with 14 bases between the two germline ends. The CDR3 sequence: CASSLPTGSGYNEQFF. DNA of the CDR3: TGTGCCAGCAGCTTACCTACAGGGTCGGGCTACAATGAGCAGTTCTTC.

The chain uses TRBV20-1 and TRBJ2-3; D remains ambiguous. Germline V gene lookup returns CDR1 DFQATT and CDR2 SNEGSKA (reference sequence). Trimming took off 6 bases at V and 4 bases at J, with 8 bases between the two ends. This CDR3 spans 11 amino acids. In DNA, the CDR3 is TGCAGTGCACGGACGGCAGATACGCAGTATTTT. Amino acids: CSARTADTQYF.

The chain couples TRBV27 to TRBJ1-1; no clear D gene. CDR3 size: 12 residues. Germline V CDR1 and CDR2: MNHEY, SMNVEV (reference sequence). V was pared by 5 bases and J by 1 base, with 5 bases between. The CDR3 DNA sequence: TGTGCCAGCAGTCCCCAGAACACTGAAGCTTTCTTT. This translates into CASSPQNTEAFF.

The chain couples TRBV20-1 to TRBJ2-7; D gene unclear. V was clipped by 7 bases and J by 3 bases, with 10 bases between them. The CDR3 consists of 11 residues. The V gene's germline CDR1 is DFQATT and CDR2 SNEGSKA (reference sequence). The chain's CDR3 is CSDRVYYEQYF. In DNA, the CDR3 is TGCAGTGACCGAGTCTACTACGAGCAGTACTTC.

CDR3 amino acids: CASSPTVQGDSYEQYF. The CDR3, as DNA: TGTGCCAGCAGCCCGACGGTGCAGGGAGACTCCTACGAGCAGTACTTC. This chain joins TRBV13 and TRBJ2-7; D tentatively reads TRBD1 or TRBD2 (5 bases each). The CDR3 has 16 amino acids. CDR1 is PRHDT and CDR2 is FYEKMQ in the germline V gene (reference sequence). V gave up 5 bases and J gave up 0 bases, with 17 bases separating them.

V is TRBV5-4 and J is TRBJ2-2; D ambiguous. The V and J ends lost 0 bases and 0 bases respectively, with 3 bases between them. The CDR3 is made up of 14 amino acids. Looked up from germline, CDR1 is SGHNT and CDR2 is YYREEE (reference sequence). The CDR3 protein is CASSLVTNTGELFF. CDR3 DNA: TGTGCCAGCAGCTTGGTCACGAACACCGGGGAGCTGTTTTTT.

The chain joins TRBV10-3 to TRBJ2-7; 12 nucleotides match TRBD2. CDR1 ENHRY and CDR2 SYGVKD come from the germline V gene. Germline trimming cut 8 bases from V and 5 bases from J; bases unmatched to any gene: 10. The CDR3 consists of 15 residues. CDR3 nucleotides: TGTGCCATCGGCACCTGGACTAGCGGGATCGACGAGCAGTACTTC. Its protein is CAIGTWTSGIDEQYF.

The V call is TRBV29-1, the J call TRBJ2-1; possibly TRBD2 for D (6 bases). The V gene lost 4 bases and the J gene lost 1 base, with 11 bases spanning the gap. The V gene's germline CDR1 is SQVTM and CDR2 ANQGSEA. The CDR3 contains 14 residues. The CDR3 reads CSVARESSYNEQFF. CDR3 DNA: TGCAGCGTTGCCCGGGAGTCATCCTACAATGAGCAGTTCTTC.

This chain links TRBV2 with TRBJ1-6; possibly TRBD1 for D (5 bases). This CDR3 comprises 12 residues. Germline-derived CDR1 and CDR2 are SNHLY and FYNNEI. V dropped 6 bases and J dropped 8 bases, with 8 bases sitting between them. This CDR3 is CASSKGDSPLHF. Here the CDR3 DNA reads TGTGCCAGCAGCAAAGGGGATTCACCCCTCCACTTT.

Note on this clone: This sample also contains other DNA sequences that code for the same CDR3. This rearrangement joins TRBV4-1 to TRBJ1-1; TRBD1 might be the D (5 bases). V lost 1 base to trimming and J lost 4 bases, with 10 bases between them. The CDR3 sequence is 14 residues long. Germline CDR1 and CDR2: MGHRA and YSYEKL. The CDR3 sequence is CASSQVQGITEAFF. The DNA for the CDR3 is TGCGCCAGCAGCCAAGTCCAGGGTATCACTGAAGCTTTCTTT.

The rearrangement joins TRBV28 to TRBJ1-1; D gene ambiguous. Germline CDR1 MDHEN, CDR2 SYDVKM. Trimming removed 2 bases at V and 2 bases at J, with 3 bases between. CDR3 length: 12 amino acids. CDR3 coding DNA: TGTGCCAGCAGTTTACCTAACACTGAAGCTTTCTTT. It is translated as CASSLPNTEAFF.

The chain uses TRBV5-1 and TRBJ2-7; the D gene is possibly TRBD2 (5 bases). The germline V gene has CDR1 SGHRS and CDR2 YFSETQ. The CDR3 covers 15 residues. The V end lost 0 bases, the J end lost 0 bases, and 10 bases lay between the germline ends. The CDR3 DNA sequence: TGCGCCAGCAGCTTGGATCCTAGCCTCTCCTACGAGCAGTACTTC. It translates to CASSLDPSLSYEQYF. The full variable domain, its missing parts supplied by reference TRBV5-1 and TRBJ2-7, is KAGVTQTPRYLIKTRGQQVTLSCSPISGHRSVSWYQQTPGQGLQFLFEYFSETQRNKGNFPGRFSGRQFSNSRSEMNVSTLELGDSALYLCASSLDPSLSYEQYFGPGTRLTVT.

CDR3 sequence (DNA): TGTGCCAGGGGACTAGCGGGCACCGGGGAGCTGTTTTTT. Its translation is CARGLAGTGELFF. V usage is TRBV7-9 and J usage is TRBJ2-2; 12 nucleotides agree with TRBD2. Germline V gene data show CDR1 as SEHNR and CDR2 as FQNEAQ (reference sequence). With V trimmed by 9 bases and J by 4 bases, 0 bases remained unmatched. The CDR3 runs 13 residues.